This T cell receptor beta chain derives from a study of T cells in Graves' hyperthyroidism and ophthalmopathy. Study-level points and caveats: With a median lead of 6.5 months before onset, the model predicted ophthalmopathy.

CDR3 size: 15 residues. Germline CDR1 MGHRA, CDR2 YSYEKL. The germline V and J ends were trimmed by 2 bases and 0 bases, with 10 bases remaining between them. This clonotype was counted ten times or more. Its specificity is unknown. Using RNA transcripts as the source, TCR beta CDR3 regions were amplified. The TCR CDR3 first-round RT-PCR relied on the HTBI primer set. TCRdb re-analysed the multiplex PCR reads in MiXCR, keeping a single row per CDR3 protein. Of about 560,000 distinct CDR3 sequences listed, 11% to 15% are singletons. Every diagnosis used clinical symptoms, serum thyroxine and TRAb, thyroid ultrasound and orbital computed tomography.

The chain employs TRBV4-1 and TRBJ1-1, with D tentatively TRBD1 (6 bases). This TCR derives from a woman between 35 and 50 years old with Graves' hyperthyroidism. Source material: blood. CDR3 protein: CASSQQGHLNTEAFF. The CDR3 DNA reads as TGCGCCAGCAGCCAACAGGGACACCTGAACACTGAAGCTTTCTTT.